The 5 T cell receptor beta chains below come from one sample, sequenced in a study of T cell responses to AZD1222 COVID-19 vaccine. Method: immunoSEQ multiplex PCR; TCRdb's copy keeps in-frame clones and lacks some. The sample has roughly 130,000 clones; around 84% are singletons. The specimen was peripheral blood, collected on day 0 of AZD1222 vaccination. The receptors come from an adult in good health.

The V and J genes are TRBV6-5 and TRBJ2-5, with a possible D match to TRBD1 (5 bases). The germline V and J ends were trimmed by 5 bases and 2 bases, with 15 bases remaining between them. From germline, CDR1 is MNHEY and CDR2 SVGAGI. This CDR3 comprises 15 residues. CDR3 coding DNA: TGTGCCAGCAGTCCCAACAGGAGTGGGCAAGAGACCCAGTACTTC. Encoded protein: CASSPNRSGQETQYF.

The DNA of the CDR3 is TGCGCCAGCAGCCCCGGAAGGACCCAAGAGACCCAGTACTTC. The encoded protein is CASSPGRTQETQYF. V usage is TRBV5-1 and J usage is TRBJ2-5; D not certain. Germline values: CDR1 SGHRS, CDR2 YFSETQ. V was cut by 4 bases and J by 1 base, with 11 bases left in between. There are 14 residues in the CDR3.

The rearrangement uses TRBV19 and TRBJ2-1; 7 bases agree with TRBD2. The CDR3 is made up of 15 amino acids. Trimming at V came to 1 base and at J to 7 bases, leaving 7 bases not matched to a gene. CDR1 and CDR2 (germline): LNHDA, SQIVND (reference sequence). CDR3 nucleotides: TGTGCCAGTAGTATAGGGCCCGCGGGAGATAATGAGCAGTTCTTC. Encoded protein: CASSIGPAGDNEQFF.

There are a few counts of this clone. The chain combines TRBV27 with TRBJ2-2; D uncertain. The V gene lost 8 bases and the J gene lost 1 base, with 17 bases spanning the gap. The CDR3 consists of 16 residues. In germline, CDR1 is MNHEY, CDR2 SMNVEV (reference sequence). The CDR3 coding sequence is TGTGCCAGCGGCCGTAGGTTTGATAGGAACACCGGGGAGCTGTTTTTT. This encodes CASGRRFDRNTGELFF.

The chain joins TRBV7-9 to TRBJ2-5, with D possibly being TRBD1 or TRBD2 (5 bases each). The V end was cut by 1 base, the J end by 0 bases, with 12 bases between. The length of the CDR3 is 16 residues. Germline loops: CDR1 SEHNR, CDR2 FQNEAQ (reference sequence). CDR3 loop: CASSLGSGGYQETQYF. Written as DNA, the CDR3 is TGTGCCAGCAGCTTAGGATCTGGGGGTTACCAAGAGACCCAGTACTTC.